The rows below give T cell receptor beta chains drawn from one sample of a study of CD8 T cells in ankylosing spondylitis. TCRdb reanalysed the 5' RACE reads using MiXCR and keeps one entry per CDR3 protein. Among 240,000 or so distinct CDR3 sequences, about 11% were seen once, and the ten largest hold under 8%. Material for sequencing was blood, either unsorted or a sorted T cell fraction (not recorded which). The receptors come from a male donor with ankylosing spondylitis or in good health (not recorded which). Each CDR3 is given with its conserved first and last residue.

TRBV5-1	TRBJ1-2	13	CASSLTGLVGYTF
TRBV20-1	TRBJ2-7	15	CSATGTGVRPSEQYF
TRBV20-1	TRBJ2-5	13	CSARTRAGETQYF
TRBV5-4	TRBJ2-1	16	CASSPGTDVTYNEQFF
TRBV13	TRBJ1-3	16	CASSQFGEWPGNTIYF
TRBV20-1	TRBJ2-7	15	CSASSGFPLVEAQYF
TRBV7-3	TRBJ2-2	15	CASSFTRGFAGELFF
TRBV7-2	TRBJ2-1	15	CASSITSDAYNEQFF
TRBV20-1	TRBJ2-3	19	CSARDQFGTPLVGTDTQYF
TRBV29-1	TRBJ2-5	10	CSAYQETQYF
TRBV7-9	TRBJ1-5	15	CASSLLGRSNQPQHF
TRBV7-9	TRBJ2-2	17	CASSLDKNLGPTGELFF
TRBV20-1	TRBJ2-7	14	CSASLWRTGGEQYF
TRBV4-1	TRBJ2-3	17	CASSQDRLAGGTDTQYF
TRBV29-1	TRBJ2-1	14	CSGTGGVSYNEQFF
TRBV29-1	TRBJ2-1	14	CSVDFLGRYNEQFF
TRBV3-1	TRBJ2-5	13	CASSQDYGETQYF
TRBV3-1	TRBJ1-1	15	CASSQDHLRGTEAFF
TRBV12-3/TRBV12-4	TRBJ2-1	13	CASSSITDNEQFF
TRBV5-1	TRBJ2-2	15	CASSEGTLNTGELFF
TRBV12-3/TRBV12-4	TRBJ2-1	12	CASSSPGLAEFF
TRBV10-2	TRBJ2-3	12	CASWGSTDTQYF
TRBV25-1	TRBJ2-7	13	CASSARRTYEQYF
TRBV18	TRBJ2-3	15	CASSPPNTGADTQYF
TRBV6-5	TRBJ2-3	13	CASSYSGTDTQYF
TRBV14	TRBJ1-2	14	CASSRYSASYGYTF
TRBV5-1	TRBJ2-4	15	CASSLGRGIKNIQYF
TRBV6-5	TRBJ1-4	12	CASSTIGEKLFF
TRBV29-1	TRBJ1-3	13	CSVVVSFGNTIYF
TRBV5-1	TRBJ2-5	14	CASSLALGGETQYF
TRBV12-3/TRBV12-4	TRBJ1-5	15	CASSFRTGGNQPQHF
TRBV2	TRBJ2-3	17	CVSSEGTWDRSTDTQYF
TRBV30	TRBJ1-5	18	CAWSIGTGEAFSNQPQHF
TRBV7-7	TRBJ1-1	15	CASSPLRQGPAEAFF
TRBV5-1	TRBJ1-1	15	CASSWGGPGETEAFF
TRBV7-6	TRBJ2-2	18	CASSLPERAASLTGELFF
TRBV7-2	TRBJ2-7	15	CASSQYLGQGVEQYF
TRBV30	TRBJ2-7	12	CAWSGGGNEQYF
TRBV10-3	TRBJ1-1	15	CAISGAGGSNTEAFF
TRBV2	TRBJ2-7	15	CASNPTSGDFYEQYF
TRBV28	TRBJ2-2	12	CASKLNTGELFF
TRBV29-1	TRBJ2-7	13	CSVVPGRVDEQYF
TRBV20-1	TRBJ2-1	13	CSARLRATNEQFF
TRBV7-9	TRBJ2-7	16	CASSPSSGTRYYEQYF
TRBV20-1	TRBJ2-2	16	CSARGTSGRRTGELFF
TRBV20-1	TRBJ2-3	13	CSASLAGTDTQYF
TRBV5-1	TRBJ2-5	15	CASSGLAGGGETQYF
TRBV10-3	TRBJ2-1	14	CAISPRDRYNEQFF
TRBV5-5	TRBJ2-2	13	CASSLTGAGELFF
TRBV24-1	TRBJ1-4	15	CATSDSTGPVEKLFF
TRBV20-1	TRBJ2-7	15	CSARGPEREIGEQYF